What follows are 8 T cell receptor beta chains derived from one specimen sequenced in a study of CD8 T cells in Susac syndrome. Roughly 0.45 to 1 ug RNA was reverse transcribed with random hexamers. Using its own MiXCR run on the immunoSEQ multiplex PCR reads, TCRdb lists one record per CDR3 protein. The table lists 180,000 or so distinct CDR3 sequences, 85% to 95% of them singletons, with approximately 0.1% in the top ten. Sequenced material: CD4+ T cells from PBMCs. The receptor set was obtained from a human donor in good health.

This chain uses TRBV29-1 with TRBJ2-1; D assignment may be TRBD1 or TRBD2 (6 bases each). CDR1 and CDR2 from the germline V gene are SQVTM and ANQGSEA. The V gene lost 8 bases and the J gene lost 5 bases, with 19 bases spanning the gap. This CDR3 contains 14 residues. In nucleotides, the CDR3 is TGCAGCCCTGAAGGGGGGCGGCTCGACAATGAGCAGTTCTTC. This codes for CSPEGGRLDNEQFF.

This rearrangement joins TRBV5-4 to TRBJ1-2; TRBD1 matches 7 bases. In germline, CDR1 is SGHNT, CDR2 YYREEE (reference sequence). Trimming cost V 4 bases and J 0 bases; bases outside gene matches: 6. CDR3 size: 15 residues. For the CDR3, the DNA is TGTGCCAGCAGCGGTACAGGGGCCTCTAACTATGGCTACACCTTC. Translation: CASSGTGASNYGYTF.

The rearrangement uses TRBV20-1 and TRBJ2-1; D is ambiguous. This CDR3 has 15 residues. The germline gives CDR1 DFQATT, CDR2 SNEGSKA (reference sequence). Between the trimmed V and J ends, which lost 0 bases and 2 bases, there was a span of 11 bases. CDR3 in amino acids: CSARDVALTYNEQFF. CDR3 nucleotide sequence: TGCAGTGCTAGAGATGTAGCTCTTACCTACAATGAGCAGTTCTTC.

The rearrangement links TRBV6-2 or TRBV6-3 to TRBJ2-7, with 8 positions matching TRBD2. In germline, CDR1 is MNHEY, CDR2 SVGEGT. The ends lost 2 bases at V and 12 bases at J; junction bases unmatched: 9. The CDR3 length is 13 residues. The CDR3 reads CASSYGTSGKPYV. CDR3 DNA sequence: TGTGCCAGCAGTTACGGCACTAGCGGAAAACCGTACGTC.

The V call is TRBV20-1, the J call TRBJ1-1; no clear D gene. This CDR3 comprises 13 residues. V lost 1 base and J 1 base, leaving 7 bases between the germline ends. The germline V gene encodes CDR1 DFQATT and CDR2 SNEGSKA (reference sequence). This CDR3 is CSARGGSNTEAFF. Written as DNA, the CDR3 is TGCAGTGCTAGAGGCGGATCGAACACTGAAGCTTTCTTT.

The chain uses TRBV20-1 and TRBJ2-7; 7 positions agree with TRBD1. The CDR3 is 13 amino acids. Germline CDR1 and CDR2: DFQATT and SNEGSKA (reference sequence). V shed 3 bases, J shed 2 bases, and the junction held 4 bases outside the gene matches. The CDR3: CSASQGVTYEQYV. Here the CDR3 DNA reads TGCAGTGCTAGTCAGGGGGTGACCTACGAGCAGTACGTC.

The rearrangement joins TRBV30 to TRBJ2-6; D is unresolved. V was pared by 4 bases and J by 0 bases, with 7 bases between. This CDR3 spans 14 amino acids. The germline V gene has CDR1 GTSNPN and CDR2 SVGIG (reference sequence). This chain's CDR3 is CAWTRNSGANVLTF. Here the CDR3 DNA reads TGTGCCTGGACGAGAAACTCTGGGGCCAACGTCCTGACTTTC. The whole variable domain, filled in from reference TRBV30 and TRBJ2-6, reads SQTIHQWPATLVQPVGSPLSLECTVEGTSNPNLYWYRQAAGRGLQLLFYSVGIGQISSEVPQNLSASRPQDRQFILSSKKLLLSDSGFYLCAWTRNSGANVLTFGAGSRLTVL.

This chain uses TRBV3-1 with TRBJ1-6, with 7 bases aligning to TRBD1. CDR3 size: 16 residues. After removal of 1 base from V and 7 bases from J, the junction contained 7 bases not matched to a gene. CDR1 LGHDT and CDR2 YNNKEL come from the germline V gene (reference sequence). For the CDR3, the DNA is TGTGCCAGCAGCCAAGCGTACGGCAGGGGGAATTCACCCCTCCACTTT. Amino acid sequence: CASSQAYGRGNSPLHF.